The source of this T cell receptor beta chain is a study of T cell repertoires in cytomegalovirus infection. TCRdb re-derived calls from the reads in MiXCR, one entry per CDR3 protein. The table shows about 700,000 distinct CDR3 sequences, with around 31% occurring only once. This CDR3 comprises 15 residues. V was clipped by 2 bases and J by 7 bases, with 15 bases between them. Germline CDR1 SGHAT, CDR2 FQNNGV. As concerns this clonotype: The target antigen is unknown.

Sequenced material: cultured PBMCs, taken from culture after CMV antigen stimulation. The rearrangement uses TRBV11-2 and TRBJ1-5; no clear D gene. The sequence came from a human donor in good health (CMV status not recorded). Some clones in this sample may be carry-over from other donors' samples. In DNA form, the CDR3 reads TGTGCCAGCAGCTTATCTGGTTCCGGGGAACAGCCCCAGCATTTT. Protein: CASSLSGSGEQPQHF.